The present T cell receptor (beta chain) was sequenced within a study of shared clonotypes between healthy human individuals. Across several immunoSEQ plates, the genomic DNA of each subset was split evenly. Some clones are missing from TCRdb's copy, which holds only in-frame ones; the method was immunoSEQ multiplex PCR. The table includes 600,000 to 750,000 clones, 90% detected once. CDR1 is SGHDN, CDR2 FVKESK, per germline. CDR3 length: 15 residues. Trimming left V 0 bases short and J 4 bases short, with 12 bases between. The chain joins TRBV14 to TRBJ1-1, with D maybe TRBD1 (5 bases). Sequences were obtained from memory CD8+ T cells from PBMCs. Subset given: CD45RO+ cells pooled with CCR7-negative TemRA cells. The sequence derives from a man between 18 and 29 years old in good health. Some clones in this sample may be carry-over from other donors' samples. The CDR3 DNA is TGTGCCAGCAGCCAAGATTGGGGGTATGGCACTGAAGCTTTCTTT. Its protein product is CASSQDWGYGTEAFF.